This T cell receptor (beta chain) was obtained from a study of T cell changes during pregnancy in multiple sclerosis. The table came from immunoSEQ multiplex PCR; TCRdb's copy has only in-frame clones and leaves some out. Of 60,000 to 90,000 clones in the sample, just over 90% were seen once. Per germline, CDR1 SGHTA and CDR2 FQGTGA. Between the trimmed V and J ends, which lost 2 bases and 0 bases, there was a span of 8 bases. The CDR3 is made up of 15 amino acids. The receptor comes from a female donor in good health, enrolled as a control in a pregnancy study. The sample in question was peripheral blood, obtained after pregnancy. This sequence joins TRBV7-3 and TRBJ2-1; D remains unclear. CDR3 sequence reads: CASSLGLNSYNEQFF. CDR3 in DNA: TGTGCCAGCAGCTTAGGGCTGAACTCCTACAATGAGCAGTTCTTC.